These T cell receptor beta chains were read from a single sample in a study of T cells in Graves' hyperthyroidism and ophthalmopathy. TCRdb called the multiplex PCR reads again in MiXCR, with one record for every CDR3 protein. The sample shows hundreds of thousands of distinct CDR3 sequences, around 13% of them seen only once. Source material: blood. These receptors all stem from a woman aged 18-29 years with Graves' hyperthyroidism. CDR3s include the opening cysteine and the closing phenylalanine or tryptophan. The D gene is left open where the match is weak. Clone size appears in some rows only: once, few, many, or a class for an expanded clone.

many	TRBJ2-7	TRBD1	TRBV6-1	TGTGCCAGCACGAATCCTCCGGACAGGCATTCCTACGAGCAGTACTTC	CASTNPPDRHSYEQYF
.	TRBJ2-7	TRBD1	TRBV5-4	TGTGCCAGCAGCCAAGGGGGCGAACTCTACGAGCAGTACTTC	CASSQGGELYEQYF
.	TRBJ1-5	.	TRBV12-3/TRBV12-4	TGTGCCAGCAGTTTTTGGGCCCGCAATCAGCCCCAGCATTTT	CASSFWARNQPQHF
.	TRBJ2-5	TRBD2	TRBV7-9	TGTGCCAGCAGCCCCGGGACTAGCGGGAGGGCCCCCCGAGAGACCCAGTACTTC	CASSPGTSGRAPRETQYF
many	TRBJ2-1	.	TRBV11-2	TGTGCCAGCAGCTCCCTTTGGGGGAGTTACAATGAGCAGTTCTTC	CASSSLWGSYNEQFF
.	TRBJ1-2	TRBD1	TRBV6-1	TGTGCCAGCAGGAGACAGGGTATTTTGGGTGGCTACACCTTC	CASRRQGILGGYTF
many	TRBJ1-5	.	TRBV6-5	TGTGCCAGCAGTTACTCGAGCGCCGGACAGCCCCAGCATTTT	CASSYSSAGQPQHF
.	TRBJ1-6	.	TRBV20-1	TGCAGTGCTAGAGTTGGGGGGATGAATAATTCACCCCTCCACTTT	CSARVGGMNNSPLHF
many	TRBJ2-2	TRBD2	TRBV27	TGTGCCAGCAGTTTACTAGCGGTACTTGTCGGGGAGCTGTTTTTT	CASSLLAVLVGELFF
.	TRBJ1-4	TRBD1	TRBV3-1	TGTGCCAGCAGCCAATGGGACAGGGGCGAAAAACTGTTTTTT	CASSQWDRGEKLFF
many	TRBJ2-3	.	TRBV29-1	TGCAGCGTTGCTCACGGTACGCAGTATTTT	CSVAHGTQYF
.	TRBJ2-7	.	TRBV5-6	TGTGCCAGCAGCGTCCGGGATCGCTTTGGTTACTACGAGCAGTACTTC	CASSVRDRFGYYEQYF
.	TRBJ1-1	.	TRBV19	TGTGCCAGTAGTATGTCGTCGGCAGGGGACACTGAAGCTTTCTTT	CASSMSSAGDTEAFF
many	TRBJ2-3	.	TRBV2	TGTGCCAGCGCGGGACTCGACCGGTCACCTAGCACAGATACGCAGTATTTT	CASAGLDRSPSTDTQYF
few	TRBJ2-3	TRBD1	TRBV9	TGTGCCAGCAGCGTAGCTGGGACAGGCAAACCTAGCACAGATACGCAGTATTTT	CASSVAGTGKPSTDTQYF
once	TRBJ1-1	.	TRBV9	TGTGTCAGCAGTCACCGGGACACCCCAACTGAAGCTTTCTTT	CVSSHRDTPTEAFF
many	TRBJ2-5	.	TRBV11-2	TGTGCCAGCAGCTTAGCGATGGAGACCCAGTACTTC	CASSLAMETQYF
few	TRBJ1-2	TRBD1	TRBV2	TGTGCCAGCAGTCCGTCCGGGACAGCCCTTTATGGCTACACCTTC	CASSPSGTALYGYTF
many	TRBJ2-1	.	TRBV9	TGTGCCAGCAGCGTAGATGGAGAGCTTCACAATGAGCAGTTCTTC	CASSVDGELHNEQFF
.	TRBJ1-2	.	TRBV6-5	TGTGCCAGCAGTTTTTCCGGGACGCTTACTAACTATGGCTACACCTTC	CASSFSGTLTNYGYTF
.	TRBJ2-4	TRBD2	TRBV4-1	TGCGCCAGCAGCCAGCCCGGGGGGGGGGTTCGAAACATTCAGTACTTC	CASSQPGGGVRNIQYF
many	TRBJ2-1	.	TRBV12-3/TRBV12-4	TGTGCCAGCAACTCGAGGGCGATCAATGAGCAGTTCTTC	CASNSRAINEQFF
.	TRBJ2-1	TRBD2	TRBV2	TGTGCCAAGACTAGCGGGAGGTTTAGTGAGCAGTTCTTC	CAKTSGRFSEQFF
many	TRBJ1-5	.	TRBV5-5	TGTGCCAGCAGCTTAGAGATGAGAGGGAGAAATCAGCCCCAGCATTTT	CASSLEMRGRNQPQHF
.	TRBJ2-5	.	TRBV27	TGTGCCAGCAGTCCATTGGACGACCAAGAGACCCAGTACTTC	CASSPLDDQETQYF
few	TRBJ1-6	.	TRBV18	TGTGCCAGCTCACCCGGCAAGGCGGATTCACCCCTCCACTTT	CASSPGKADSPLHF
many	TRBJ1-1	.	TRBV30	TGTGCGGGCAGGGTGAACACTGAAGCTTTCTTT	CAGRVNTEAFF
few	TRBJ2-7	TRBD2	TRBV20-1	TGCAGTGCTCCTCCCAGCGGGAGGAAGTCCTACGAGCAGTACTTC	CSAPPSGRKSYEQYF
many	TRBJ1-1	.	TRBV12-3/TRBV12-4	TGTGCCAGCAGTTTAGTCAGGGCCGCTGAAGCTTTCTTT	CASSLVRAAEAFF
.	TRBJ2-1	.	TRBV27	TGTGCCAGCAGTTTAGAGGGGTGGCATGAGCAGTTCTTC	CASSLEGWHEQFF
many	TRBJ2-7	TRBD2	TRBV2	TGTGCCAGCAGCACCACCGGGACTAGCGGTGAGCAGTACTTC	CASSTTGTSGEQYF
many	TRBJ2-1	TRBD1	TRBV12-3/TRBV12-4	TGTGCCAGCAGTCTCGACAGGGTTTGGCAGTTCTTC	CASSLDRVWQFF
few	TRBJ1-1	.	TRBV11-2	TGTGCCAGGCCCCCCAGGTGCTTGAACACTGAAGCTTTCTTT	CARPPRCLNTEAFF
many	TRBJ2-1	.	TRBV7-3	TGTGCCAGCAGCTTAATGAGTAGAGGGCCTAACAATGAGCAGTTCTTC	CASSLMSRGPNNEQFF
many	TRBJ2-1	.	TRBV30	TGTGCCTGGATGGGTGTCGCCTACAATGAGCAGTTCTTC	CAWMGVAYNEQFF
.	TRBJ2-5	.	TRBV5-1	TGCGCCAGCAGTTTTGGAGGGCCGGGAGAGACCCAGTACTTC	CASSFGGPGETQYF
many	TRBJ1-2	TRBD1	TRBV2	TGTGCCAGTCCCGGGACAGACTATGGCTACACCTTC	CASPGTDYGYTF
.	TRBJ2-6	TRBD2	TRBV4-2	TGTGCCAGCAGCCAGGCGGGGGGGGGGCTAATCTCTGGGGCCAACGTCCTGACTTTC	CASSQAGGGLISGANVLTF
.	TRBJ1-1	TRBD1	TRBV19	TGTGCCAGTAGTGCGACTCGACAGGGTAGCTTTCGAAACACTGAAGCTTTCTTT	CASSATRQGSFRNTEAFF
.	TRBJ2-2	.	TRBV12-3/TRBV12-4	TGTGCCAGCAGTTTTATGGGGTCCCAAGGGGAGCTGTTTTTT	CASSFMGSQGELFF
.	TRBJ2-3	TRBD2	TRBV9	TGTGCCAGCAGCTTAAGCGGGAGACTAGATACGCAGTATTTT	CASSLSGRLDTQYF
many	TRBJ2-1	TRBD2	TRBV11-2	TGTGCCAGCAGCAAAAGACTAGCGGGAGATGGGCATGAGCAGTTCTTC	CASSKRLAGDGHEQFF
.	TRBJ2-7	.	TRBV19	TGTGCCAGTAGTATAAGACCGACCGAGCAGTACTTC	CASSIRPTEQYF
once	TRBJ2-1	.	TRBV3-1	TGTGCCAGCAGCCAAGTTCCTTTCTTCAGCGGGCGGGCGGGGAATGAGCAGTTCTTC	CASSQVPFFSGRAGNEQFF
many	TRBJ1-5	TRBD1	TRBV2	TGTGCCACCCGCGAGGACAGGGCTCAGCCCCAGCATTTT	CATREDRAQPQHF
few	TRBJ2-7	.	TRBV20-1	TGCAGTGCTAGGAAGTTCGGCGGGACCGGATATTTTGAGGAGCAGTACTTC	CSARKFGGTGYFEEQYF
few	TRBJ2-7	TRBD1	TRBV10-3	TGTGCCATCAGTGAGTACGGGACAGGGATTAACTCCTACGAGCAGTACTTC	CAISEYGTGINSYEQYF
many	TRBJ2-2	.	TRBV7-2	TGTGCCAGCAGCTTACGTGAAACGAACACCGGGGAGCTGTTTTTT	CASSLRETNTGELFF
many	TRBJ2-7	.	TRBV3-1	TGTGCCAGCAGCCAAGCCCTCTCCTACGAGCAGTACTTC	CASSQALSYEQYF
many	TRBJ2-1	TRBD2	TRBV20-1	TGCAGTGCTAGGACTAGCGGGAGTATACGGTACAATGAGCAGTTCTTC	CSARTSGSIRYNEQFF
.	TRBJ2-3	TRBD1	TRBV10-2	TGCGCCAGCCGTGATGACCAAGGGGGCGCGGACACAGATACGCAGTATTTT	CASRDDQGGADTDTQYF